This T cell receptor (beta chain) was found in a study of CD8+ T cells in alopecia areata. The junction had 4 bases not matched to a gene; V was cut back by 1 base and J by 2 bases. The CDR3 has 16 residues. The germline gives CDR1 SGHNT, CDR2 YYREEE (reference sequence). Broader study findings: Among the cells sequenced in scalp samples are also the resident alphabeta T cells of normal skin. Clonality in lesional scalp, especially alopecia totalis/universalis, exceeded that of normal scalp.

Researchers picked out CD4+ and CD8+ T cells from PBMCs by sorting. Following extraction, RNA underwent reverse transcription to cDNA, which served as the sequencing template. This table comes from immunoSEQ multiplex PCR, and its TCRdb copy is limited to in-frame clones, with some not included. The profile covers around 150,000 clones, with 50% to 60% appearing a single time and about 4.3% taken by the ten largest. Points on this clone: The antigen is unknown.

The chain combines TRBV5-4 with TRBJ2-5, with TRBD2 matching over 11 bases. The source is a human donor in good health. Sequenced: CD4+ T cells sorted from blood. The CDR3 here is CASSLRLAGRQETQYF. CDR3 nucleotides: TGTGCCAGCAGCTTGAGACTAGCGGGACGGCAAGAGACCCAGTACTTC.